The 8 T cell receptor beta chains in this list originate from one sample, sequenced in a study of OX40 agonist ivuxolimab in advanced cancers. Clones were sequenced by immunoSEQ multiplex PCR, and TCRdb holds only the in-frame ones, with some missing. The table lists under 80,000 clones, more than 85% of them singletons. The sequencing used CD4+ or CD8+ T cells sorted from blood, collected in a trial of the OX40 agonist ivuxolimab. The source is an adult with an advanced solid tumor such as melanoma, head and neck, liver or kidney cancer.

V usage is TRBV13 and J usage is TRBJ2-1; D remains ambiguous. CDR3 length equals 17 residues. Trimming stripped 5 bases from V and 3 bases from J, with 20 bases between. CDR1 PRHDT and CDR2 FYEKMQ come from the germline V gene (reference sequence). This CDR3 is CASSAMVTDRNYNEQFF. The CDR3 DNA reads TGTGCCAGCAGCGCAATGGTGACGGATAGGAACTACAATGAGCAGTTCTTC.

The genes are TRBV19 and TRBJ1-4; D gene uncertain. Germline CDR1 reads LNHDA; CDR2 reads SQIVND (reference sequence). The CDR3 spans 14 residues. Trimming removed 6 bases from V and 7 bases from J, with 15 bases in between. The CDR3 coding sequence is TGTGCCAGTAGGATCGACGGTCGTAGTGAAAAACTGTTTTTT. It yields the protein CASRIDGRSEKLFF. The variable domain in full, with the rest retrieved from reference TRBV19 and TRBJ1-4, is DGGITQSPKYLFRKEGQNVTLSCEQNLNHDAMYWYRQDPGQGLRLIYYSQIVNDFQKGDIAEGYSVSREKKESFPLTVTSAQKNPTAFYLCASRIDGRSEKLFFGSGTQLSVL.

The chain carries TRBV9 and TRBJ2-5, with D possibly TRBD1 on 5 matching bases. V lost 5 bases and J 5 bases, leaving 13 bases between the germline ends. This CDR3 is 13 amino acids long. Germline V gene lookup returns CDR1 SGDLS and CDR2 YYNGEE. DNA of the CDR3: TGTGCCAGCAGTTCCCAGGGTAGGGAGACCCAGTACTTC. Translation gives CASSSQGRETQYF.

V is TRBV9 and J is TRBJ1-6; the D gene is possibly TRBD1 (6 bases). The germline V gene encodes CDR1 SGDLS and CDR2 YYNGEE. Trimming took 1 base from V and 9 from J, leaving 11 bases between them. This CDR3 is built from 14 residues. DNA for the CDR3: TGTGCCAGCAGCGTAAAGGGAGGGGGTTCACCCCTCCACTTT. It is translated as CASSVKGGGSPLHF. The full variable domain, rest sourced from reference TRBV9 and TRBJ1-6, is DSGVTQTPKHLITATGQRVTLRCSPRSGDLSVYWYQQSLDQGLQFLIQYYNGEERAKGNILERFSAQQFPDLHSELNLSSLELGDSALYFCASSVKGGGSPLHFGNGTRLTVT.

The count of this clone is one. V gene TRBV19 combines with J gene TRBJ1-1; D is perhaps TRBD1 (6 bases). In germline, CDR1 is LNHDA, CDR2 SQIVND (reference sequence). V dropped 3 bases and J dropped 4 bases, with 9 bases sitting between them. CDR3 size: 13 residues. The CDR3 sequence: CASSMGRGTEAFF. Written as DNA, the CDR3 is TGTGCCAGTAGTATGGGCAGGGGCACTGAAGCTTTCTTT.

The chain links TRBV6-6 to TRBJ1-1; 8 bases are a match to TRBD1. With 7 bases clipped from V and 1 base from J, the junction kept 2 bases outside the gene matches. CDR3 length: 13 amino acids. Germline values: CDR1 MNHNY, CDR2 SVGAGI (reference sequence). DNA of the CDR3: TGTGCCAGCACACAGGGGGAGAACACTGAAGCTTTCTTT. Protein sequence: CASTQGENTEAFF.

The chain joins TRBV7-3 to TRBJ2-3; 8 bases are a match to TRBD2. CDR1 and CDR2 from the germline V gene are SGHTA and FQGTGA. CDR3 length: 17 residues. V gave up 0 bases and J gave up 1 base; unmatched junction bases: 6. CDR3 coding DNA: TGTGCCAGCAGCTTAACGCGGGGGGTCCAACGCACAGATACGCAGTATTTT. As protein: CASSLTRGVQRTDTQYF.

V usage is TRBV28 and J usage is TRBJ2-5; tentative D call: TRBD2 (5 bases). CDR3 length equals 15 residues. Germline lookup yields CDR1 MDHEN and CDR2 SYDVKM. V was trimmed by 6 bases and J by 4 bases, leaving 18 bases between them. CDR3 DNA sequence: TGTGCCAGCAGGGCCAGCGAGAGGGCCGGAGAGACCCAGTACTTC. It specifies CASRASERAGETQYF. The whole variable domain, filled in from reference TRBV28 and TRBJ2-5, reads DVKVTQSSRYLVKRTGEKVFLECVQDMDHENMFWYRQDPGLGLRLIYFSYDVKMKEKGDIPEGYSVSREKKERFSLILESASTNQTSMYLCASRASERAGETQYFGPGTRLLVL.